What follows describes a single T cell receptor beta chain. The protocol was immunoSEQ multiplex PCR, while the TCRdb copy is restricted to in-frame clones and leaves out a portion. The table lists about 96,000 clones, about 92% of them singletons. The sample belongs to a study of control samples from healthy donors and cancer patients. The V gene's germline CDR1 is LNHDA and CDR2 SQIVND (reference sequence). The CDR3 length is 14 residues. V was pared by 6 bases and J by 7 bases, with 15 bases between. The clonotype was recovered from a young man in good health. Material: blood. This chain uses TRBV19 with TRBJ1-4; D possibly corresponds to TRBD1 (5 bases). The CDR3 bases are TGTGCCAGTAGGAATCAGGGTGACAGTGAAAAACTGTTTTTT. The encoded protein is CASRNQGDSEKLFF.